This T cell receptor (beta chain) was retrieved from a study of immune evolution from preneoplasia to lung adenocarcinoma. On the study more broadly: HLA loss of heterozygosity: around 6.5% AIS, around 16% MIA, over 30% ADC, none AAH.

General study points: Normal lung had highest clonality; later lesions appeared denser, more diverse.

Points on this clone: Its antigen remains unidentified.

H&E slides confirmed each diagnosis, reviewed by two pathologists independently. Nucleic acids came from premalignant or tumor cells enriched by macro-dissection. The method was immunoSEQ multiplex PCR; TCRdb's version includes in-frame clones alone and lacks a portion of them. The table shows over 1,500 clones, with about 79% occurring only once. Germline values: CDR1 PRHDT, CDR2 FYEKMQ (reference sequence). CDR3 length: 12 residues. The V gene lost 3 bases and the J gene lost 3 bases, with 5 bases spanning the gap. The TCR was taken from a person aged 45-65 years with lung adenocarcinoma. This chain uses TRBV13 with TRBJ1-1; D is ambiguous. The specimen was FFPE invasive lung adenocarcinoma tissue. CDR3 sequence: CASSLVDTEAFF. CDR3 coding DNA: TGTGCCAGCAGCTTGGTGGACACTGAAGCTTTCTTT.